These 5 T cell receptor beta chains were sequenced from one sample in a study of T cell responses to AZD1222 COVID-19 vaccine. Sequencing used immunoSEQ multiplex PCR; TCRdb keeps in-frame clones, though not all of them. The table has 80,000 or so clones, about 90% seen once; the top ten hold roughly 4.5%. Sequences were derived from peripheral blood, sampled on day 0 of MenACWY control vaccination. The receptors were sampled from an adult in good health.

The V gene is TRBV30, the J gene TRBJ2-1; either TRBD1 or TRBD2 may fit D (6 bases each). Trimming removed 1 base from V and 7 bases from J, with 14 bases in between. Per germline, CDR1 GTSNPN and CDR2 SVGIG (reference sequence). The CDR3 is 14 residues long. The CDR3 region has the DNA TGTGCCTGGAGTGGACAGGAGGGGAGGAATGAGCAGTTCTTC. It encodes CAWSGQEGRNEQFF.

The J gene is TRBJ1-1, the V gene TRBV14; a weak D match, TRBD1 (6 bases). The CDR3 consists of 14 residues. Germline V gene sequence: CDR1 SGHDN, CDR2 FVKESK. V dropped 0 bases and J dropped 7 bases, with 12 bases sitting between them. The CDR3 loop is CASSQDGPGVEAFF. CDR3 in DNA: TGTGCCAGCAGCCAAGATGGCCCAGGGGTTGAAGCTTTCTTT.

This chain uses TRBV11-2 with TRBJ1-1; 11 bases line up with TRBD1. CDR1 is SGHAT, CDR2 FQNNGV, per germline. Trimming took 5 bases from V and 2 from J; bases not matched to a gene: 7. The CDR3 is made up of 16 amino acids. The CDR3 DNA reads TGTGCCAGCAGCCCAGGGACAGGGGGGATTAACACTGAAGCTTTCTTT. Translated: CASSPGTGGINTEAFF.

The V call is TRBV10-3, the J call TRBJ2-7; 7 bases line up with TRBD1. This CDR3 is built from 13 residues. The germline V gene has CDR1 ENHRY and CDR2 SYGVKD. The trim removed 6 bases at V and 2 bases at J, leaving 4 bases unmatched. As DNA, the CDR3 is TGTGCCATCAGGGGGACAGACCCCTACGAGCAGTACTTC. Translating it yields CAIRGTDPYEQYF.

This clone came up a few times. This rearrangement joins TRBV28 to TRBJ2-2; D tentatively reads TRBD1 or TRBD2 (5 bases each). V was pared by 6 bases and J by 7 bases, with 21 bases between. Germline CDR1 reads MDHEN; CDR2 reads SYDVKM. The CDR3 length is 16 residues. CDR3 residues: CASSPGPSLVDGELFF. CDR3 sequence (DNA): TGTGCCAGCAGCCCGGGACCCAGCCTGGTGGACGGGGAGCTGTTTTTT.